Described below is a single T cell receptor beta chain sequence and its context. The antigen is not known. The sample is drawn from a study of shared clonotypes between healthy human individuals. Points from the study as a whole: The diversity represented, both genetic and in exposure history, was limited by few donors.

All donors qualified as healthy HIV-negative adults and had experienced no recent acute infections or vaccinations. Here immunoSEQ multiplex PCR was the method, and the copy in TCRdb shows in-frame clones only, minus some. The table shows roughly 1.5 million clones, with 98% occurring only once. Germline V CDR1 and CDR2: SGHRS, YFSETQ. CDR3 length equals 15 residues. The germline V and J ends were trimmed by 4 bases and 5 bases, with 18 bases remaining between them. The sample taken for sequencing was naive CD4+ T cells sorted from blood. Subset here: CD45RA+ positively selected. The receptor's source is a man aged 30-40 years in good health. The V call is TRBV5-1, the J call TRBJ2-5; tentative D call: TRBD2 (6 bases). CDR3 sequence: CASSPVEGRLETQYF. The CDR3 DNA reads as TGCGCCAGCAGCCCCGTGGAGGGGCGGCTGGAGACCCAGTACTTC. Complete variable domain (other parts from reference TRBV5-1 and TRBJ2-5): KAGVTQTPRYLIKTRGQQVTLSCSPISGHRSVSWYQQTPGQGLQFLFEYFSETQRNKGNFPGRFSGRQFSNSRSEMNVSTLELGDSALYLCASSPVEGRLETQYFGPGTRLLVL.